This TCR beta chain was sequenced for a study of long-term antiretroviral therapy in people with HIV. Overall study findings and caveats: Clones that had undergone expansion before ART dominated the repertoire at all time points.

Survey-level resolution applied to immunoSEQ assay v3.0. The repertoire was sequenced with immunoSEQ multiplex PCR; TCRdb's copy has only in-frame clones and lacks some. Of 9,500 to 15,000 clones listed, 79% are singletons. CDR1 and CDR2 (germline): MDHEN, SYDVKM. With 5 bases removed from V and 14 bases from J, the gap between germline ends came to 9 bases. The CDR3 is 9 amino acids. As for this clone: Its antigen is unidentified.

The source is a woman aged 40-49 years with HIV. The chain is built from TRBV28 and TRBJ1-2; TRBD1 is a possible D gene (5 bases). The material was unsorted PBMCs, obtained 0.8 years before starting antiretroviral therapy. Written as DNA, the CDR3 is TGTGCCAGCAGTCCGGGGGGTACCTTC. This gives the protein CASSPGGTF.